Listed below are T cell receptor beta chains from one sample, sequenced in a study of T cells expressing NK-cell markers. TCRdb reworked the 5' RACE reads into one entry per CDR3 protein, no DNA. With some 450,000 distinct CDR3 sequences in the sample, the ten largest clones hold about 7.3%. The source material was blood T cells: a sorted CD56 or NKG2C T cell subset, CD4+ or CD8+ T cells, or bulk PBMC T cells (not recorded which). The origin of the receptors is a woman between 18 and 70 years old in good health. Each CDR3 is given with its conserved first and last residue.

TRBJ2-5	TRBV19	CASSIGGSGKETQYF
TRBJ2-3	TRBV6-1	CASTTGQGTDTQYF
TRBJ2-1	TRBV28	CASSAGTSGRLTEQFF
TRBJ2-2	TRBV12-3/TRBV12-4	CASSSLAGGPGELFF
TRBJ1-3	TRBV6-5	CASSQRGNTIYF
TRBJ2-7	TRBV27	CASRRRQGADEQYF
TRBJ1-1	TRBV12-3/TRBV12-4	CASSANTEAFF
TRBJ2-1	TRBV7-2	CASSLGLGSNEQFF
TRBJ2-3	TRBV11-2	CASSHTPTGPQYF
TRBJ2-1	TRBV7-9	CASSKSGGFYNEQFF
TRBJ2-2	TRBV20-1	CSARGQGASGELFF
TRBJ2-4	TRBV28	CASSSLTLAKNIQYF
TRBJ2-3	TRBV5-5	CASSPTIYSTDTQYF
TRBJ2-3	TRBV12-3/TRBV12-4	CASREGGTQYF